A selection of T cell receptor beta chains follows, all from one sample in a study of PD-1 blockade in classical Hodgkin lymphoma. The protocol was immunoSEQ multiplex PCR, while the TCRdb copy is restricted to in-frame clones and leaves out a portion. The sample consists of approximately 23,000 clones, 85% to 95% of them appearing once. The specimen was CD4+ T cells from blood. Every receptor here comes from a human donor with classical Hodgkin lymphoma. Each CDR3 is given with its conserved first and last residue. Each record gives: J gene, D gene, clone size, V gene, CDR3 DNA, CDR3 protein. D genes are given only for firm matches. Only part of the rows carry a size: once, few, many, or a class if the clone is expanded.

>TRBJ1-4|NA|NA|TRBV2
TGTGCCACCAAGAAGGGAATGGTGGAACGAGCTGAAAAACTGTTTTTT
CATKKGMVERAEKLFF
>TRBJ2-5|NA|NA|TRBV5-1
TGCGCCAGCAGCTTGGGGGCGGAGACCCAGTACTTC
CASSLGAETQYF
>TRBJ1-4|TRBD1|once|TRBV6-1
TGTGCCGGCCACAGGGGGCCTAATGAAAAACTGTTTTTT
CAGHRGPNEKLFF
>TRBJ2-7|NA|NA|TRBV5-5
TGTGCCAGCAGGGTGTTTGGGTTCAACGAGCAGTACTTC
CASRVFGFNEQYF
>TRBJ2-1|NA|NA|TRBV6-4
TGTGCCAGCATGGGACCCTACAATGAGCAGTTCTTC
CASMGPYNEQFF
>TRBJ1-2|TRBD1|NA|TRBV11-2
TGTGCCAGCAGCTTAGAGGGACAGGACCCGCGGGGCTACACCTTC
CASSLEGQDPRGYTF
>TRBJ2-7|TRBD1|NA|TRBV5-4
TGTGCCAGCAGCCCAGAGGACAGGGATAGCTACGAGCAGTACTTC
CASSPEDRDSYEQYF
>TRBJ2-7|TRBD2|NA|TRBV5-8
TGTGCCAGCAGCTTGGGTCTAGCGGGGGGCTACGAGCAGTACTTC
CASSLGLAGGYEQYF
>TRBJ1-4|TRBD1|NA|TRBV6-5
TGTGCCAGCAGCCCACACAGGGGAGAGGAAAAACTGTTTTTT
CASSPHRGEEKLFF
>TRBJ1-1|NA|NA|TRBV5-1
TGCGCCAGCAGCTTGGACAGGATGAACACTGAAGCTTTCTTT
CASSLDRMNTEAFF
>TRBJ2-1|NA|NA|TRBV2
TGTGCCAGCATACAGTTCTCCTACAATGAGCAGTTCTTC
CASIQFSYNEQFF
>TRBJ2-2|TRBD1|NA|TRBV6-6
TGTGCCAGCAGGCCAAGGGGGCTTGACAAGTACGGGGAGCTGTTTTTT
CASRPRGLDKYGELFF
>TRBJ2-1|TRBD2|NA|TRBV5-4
TGTGCCAGCAGCCCCGGGACTAGCGGGAGACGGTCGTACAATGAGCAGTTCTTC
CASSPGTSGRRSYNEQFF
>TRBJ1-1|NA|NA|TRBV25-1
TGTGCCAGCCAATCTACATTAAGGTCGCAGGACACTGAAGCTTTCTTT
CASQSTLRSQDTEAFF
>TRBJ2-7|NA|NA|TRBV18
TGTGCCAGCTCACCCCAAGCGGGTCTGGGTGAGCAGTACTTC
CASSPQAGLGEQYF
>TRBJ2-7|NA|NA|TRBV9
TGTGCCAGCAGCCCGGACGGGGACGCCCGCACCCCCTACGAGCAGTACTTC
CASSPDGDARTPYEQYF
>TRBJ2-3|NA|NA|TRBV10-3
TGTGCCATCAGAGAGGAAACTAGCACAGATACGCAGTATTTT
CAIREETSTDTQYF
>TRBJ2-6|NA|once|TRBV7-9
TGTGCCAGCAGCTCCCAGCATTCTGGGGCCAACGTCCTGACTTTC
CASSSQHSGANVLTF
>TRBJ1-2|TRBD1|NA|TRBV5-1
TGCGCCAGCAGCTTGTCTACAGGGGAGGTTGGCTATGGCTACACCTTC
CASSLSTGEVGYGYTF
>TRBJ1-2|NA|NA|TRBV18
TGTGCCAGCTCACCACCCTCCGGCCGTCGCTATGGCTACACCTTC
CASSPPSGRRYGYTF
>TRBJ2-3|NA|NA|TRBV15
TGTGCCACCAGCAGAGATCCAGGGGGAGGGGATACGCAGTATTTT
CATSRDPGGGDTQYF
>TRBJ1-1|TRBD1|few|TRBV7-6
TGTGCCAGCAGCTTATGGACAGGGGAGATGAACACTGAAGCTTTCTTT
CASSLWTGEMNTEAFF
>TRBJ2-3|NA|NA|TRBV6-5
TGTGCCAGCACCTCAAGACTCACAGATACGCAGTATTTT
CASTSRLTDTQYF